This TCR beta chain was captured by sequencing in a study of beta chain features in type 1 diabetes. Expressed TCRB transcripts got sequenced, as all isolated RNA was reverse transcribed. The table came from immunoSEQ multiplex PCR; TCRdb's copy has only in-frame clones and leaves some out. The sample contains roughly 41,000 clones, around half of which appear only once. Germline V gives CDR1 SGDLS, CDR2 YYNGEE. The length of the CDR3 is 15 residues. V dropped 7 bases and J dropped 3; count of bases not matched to a gene: 6. One heparinised draw, averaging about 116 mL, was taken per donor. Sorting with CD45RO/CCR7/CD25/CD127/CD95/CD27 yielded naive, central memory, regulatory and stem-like memory CD4+ cells.

This chain links TRBV9 with TRBJ2-3; TRBD2 agrees at 12 bases. This receptor was identified in a woman aged 18-35 years in good health. Sequenced: central memory CD4+ T cells from blood. The CDR3 region has the DNA TGTGCCAGCGGAGTTACTAGCGGGGGGACAGATACGCAGTATTTT. It is translated as CASGVTSGGTDTQYF.